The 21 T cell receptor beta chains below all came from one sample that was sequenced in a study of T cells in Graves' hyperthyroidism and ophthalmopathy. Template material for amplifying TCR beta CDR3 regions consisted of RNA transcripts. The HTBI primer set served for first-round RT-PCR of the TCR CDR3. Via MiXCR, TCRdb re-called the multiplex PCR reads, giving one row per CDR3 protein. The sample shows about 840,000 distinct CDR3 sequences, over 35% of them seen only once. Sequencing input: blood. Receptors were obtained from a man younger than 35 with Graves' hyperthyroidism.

CDR3 protein: CASSPRDRYYEQYF. The CDR3 DNA follows: TGTGCCAGCAGCCCAAGGGACAGATACTACGAGCAGTACTTC. The chain uses TRBV7-2 and TRBJ2-7, with 7 bases fitting TRBD1. V dropped 5 bases and J dropped 3; count of bases not matched to a gene: 7. The CDR3 is 14 amino acids. Germline V gene lookup returns CDR1 SGHTA and CDR2 FQGNSA.

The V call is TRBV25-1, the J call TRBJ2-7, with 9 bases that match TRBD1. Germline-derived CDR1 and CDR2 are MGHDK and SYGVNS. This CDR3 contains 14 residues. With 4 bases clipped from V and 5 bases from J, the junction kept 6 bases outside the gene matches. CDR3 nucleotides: TGTGCCAGCAGTGCCCGCCGGGACAGGGACGAGCAGTACTTC. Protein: CASSARRDRDEQYF.

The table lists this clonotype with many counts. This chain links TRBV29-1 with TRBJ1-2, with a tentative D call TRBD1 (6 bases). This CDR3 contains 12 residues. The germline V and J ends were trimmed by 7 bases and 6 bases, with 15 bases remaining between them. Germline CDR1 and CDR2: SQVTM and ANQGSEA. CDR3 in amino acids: CSDQTGFDGYTF. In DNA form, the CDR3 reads TGCAGCGACCAAACAGGGTTTGATGGCTACACCTTC. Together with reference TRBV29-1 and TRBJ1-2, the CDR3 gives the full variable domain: SAVISQKPSRDICQRGTSLTIQCQVDSQVTMMFWYRQQPGQSLTLIATANQGSEATYESGFVIDKFPISRPNLTFSTLTVSNMSPEDSSIYLCSDQTGFDGYTFGSGTRLTVV.

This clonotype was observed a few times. CDR3 sequence reads: CASSPRQAFPLHF. Here the CDR3 DNA reads TGTGCCAGCAGTCCCCGACAGGCTTTTCCCCTCCACTTT. The V gene is TRBV6-5, the J gene TRBJ1-6, with D tentatively TRBD1 (6 bases). Germline loops: CDR1 MNHEY, CDR2 SVGAGI. The CDR3 extends over 13 amino acids. V lost 5 bases and J 13 bases, leaving 15 bases between the germline ends.

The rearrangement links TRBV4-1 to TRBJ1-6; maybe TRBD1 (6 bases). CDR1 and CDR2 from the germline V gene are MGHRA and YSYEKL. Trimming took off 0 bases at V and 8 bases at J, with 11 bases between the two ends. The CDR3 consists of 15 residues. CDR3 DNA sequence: TGCGCCAGCAGCCAAGAAACGGGGGGCCATTCACCCCTCCACTTT. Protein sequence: CASSQETGGHSPLHF.

This CDR3 is CASTPGTGVYEQYF. Here the CDR3 DNA reads TGTGCCAGTACCCCGGGGACAGGGGTGTACGAGCAGTACTTC. The genes are TRBV19 and TRBJ2-7, with 10 bases matching TRBD1. The CDR3 consists of 14 residues. Germline CDR1 reads LNHDA; CDR2 reads SQIVND (reference sequence). Losses at the gene ends were 7 bases for V and 4 bases for J; bases not matched to a gene: 7.

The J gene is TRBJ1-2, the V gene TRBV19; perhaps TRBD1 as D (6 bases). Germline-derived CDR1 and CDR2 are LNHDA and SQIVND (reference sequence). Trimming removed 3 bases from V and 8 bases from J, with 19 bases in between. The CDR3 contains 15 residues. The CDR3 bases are TGTGCCAGTAGTATTTTGGGGGCCACCTCGGGCGGCTACACCTTC. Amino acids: CASSILGATSGGYTF.

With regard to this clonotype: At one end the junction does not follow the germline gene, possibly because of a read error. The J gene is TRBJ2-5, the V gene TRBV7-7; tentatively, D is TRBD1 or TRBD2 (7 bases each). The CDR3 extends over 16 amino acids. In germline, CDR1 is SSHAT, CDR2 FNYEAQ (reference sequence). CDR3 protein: CASSAQGGALRETQYF. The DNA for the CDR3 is TGTGCTAGCAGCGCCCAGGGGGGGGCCCTCAGGGAGACCCAGTACTTC.

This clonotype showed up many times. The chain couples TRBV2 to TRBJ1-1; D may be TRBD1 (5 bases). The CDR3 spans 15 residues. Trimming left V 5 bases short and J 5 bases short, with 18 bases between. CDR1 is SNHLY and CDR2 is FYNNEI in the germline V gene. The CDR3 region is CASSLLAGRETEAFF. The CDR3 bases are TGTGCCAGCAGTTTGTTGGCAGGGAGGGAGACTGAAGCTTTCTTT.

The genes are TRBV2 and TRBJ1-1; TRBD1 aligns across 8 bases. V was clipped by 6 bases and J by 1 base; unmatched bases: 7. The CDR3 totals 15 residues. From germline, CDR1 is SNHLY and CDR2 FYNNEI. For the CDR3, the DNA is TGTGCCAGCAGCGTGGACAGGGCCCCGAACACTGAAGCTTTCTTT. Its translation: CASSVDRAPNTEAFF.

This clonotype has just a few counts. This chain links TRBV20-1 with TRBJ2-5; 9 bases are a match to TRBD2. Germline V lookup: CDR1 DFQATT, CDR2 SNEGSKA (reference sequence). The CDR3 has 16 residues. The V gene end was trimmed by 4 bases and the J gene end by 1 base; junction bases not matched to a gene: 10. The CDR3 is CSANMRLAGSQETQYF. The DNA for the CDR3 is TGCAGTGCTAATATGCGTCTAGCGGGATCCCAAGAGACCCAGTACTTC.

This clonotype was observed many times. In DNA, the CDR3 is TGCGCGGGAGGAGGGGGGAAGGGGAACACTGAAGCTTTCTTT. This translates into CAGGGGKGNTEAFF. The rearrangement uses TRBV29-1 and TRBJ1-1; tentative D call: TRBD1 (6 bases). Germline loops: CDR1 SQVTM, CDR2 ANQGSEA. This CDR3 has 14 residues. Using reference TRBV29-1 and TRBJ1-1 for the parts outside the CDR3, the full variable domain is SAVISQKPSRDICQRGTSLTIQCQVDSQVTMMFWYRQQPGQSLTLIATANQGSEATYESGFVIDKFPISRPNLTFSTLTVSNMSPEDSSIYLCAGGGGKGNTEAFFGQGTRLTVV.

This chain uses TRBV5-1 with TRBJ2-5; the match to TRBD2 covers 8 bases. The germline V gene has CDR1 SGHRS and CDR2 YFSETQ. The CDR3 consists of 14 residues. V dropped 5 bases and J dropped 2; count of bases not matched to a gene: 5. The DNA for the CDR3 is TGCGCCAGCAGGACAGGACTAGCACAAGAGACCCAGTACTTC. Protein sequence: CASRTGLAQETQYF.

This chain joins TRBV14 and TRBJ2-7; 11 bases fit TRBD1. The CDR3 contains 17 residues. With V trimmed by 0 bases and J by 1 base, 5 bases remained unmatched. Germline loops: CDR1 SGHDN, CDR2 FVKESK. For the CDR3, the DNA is TGTGCCAGCAGCCAAGATCTTGGGACAGGGGGTTCCTACGAGCAGTACTTC. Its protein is CASSQDLGTGGSYEQYF.

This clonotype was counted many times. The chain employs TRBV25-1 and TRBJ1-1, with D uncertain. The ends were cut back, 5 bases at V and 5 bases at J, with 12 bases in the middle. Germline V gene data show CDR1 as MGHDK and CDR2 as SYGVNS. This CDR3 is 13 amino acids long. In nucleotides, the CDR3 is TGTGCCAGCAGTAACCCCGGGAGAACTGAAGCTTTCTTT. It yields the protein CASSNPGRTEAFF.

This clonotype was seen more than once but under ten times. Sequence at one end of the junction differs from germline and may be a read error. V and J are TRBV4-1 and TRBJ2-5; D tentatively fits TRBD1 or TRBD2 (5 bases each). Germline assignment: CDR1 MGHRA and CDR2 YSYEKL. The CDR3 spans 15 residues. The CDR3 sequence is CASTQGDLGWETQYF. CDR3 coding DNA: TGCGCCAGCACCCAAGGGGACCTGGGTTGGGAGACCCAGTACTTC.

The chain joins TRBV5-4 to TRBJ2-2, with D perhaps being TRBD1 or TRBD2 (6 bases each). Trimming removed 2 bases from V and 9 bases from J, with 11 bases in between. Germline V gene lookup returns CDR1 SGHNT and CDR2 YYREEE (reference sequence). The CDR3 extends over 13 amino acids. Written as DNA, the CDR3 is TGTGCCAGCAGCTTAGGGGGGATCCGGGAGCTGTTTTTT. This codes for CASSLGGIRELFF.

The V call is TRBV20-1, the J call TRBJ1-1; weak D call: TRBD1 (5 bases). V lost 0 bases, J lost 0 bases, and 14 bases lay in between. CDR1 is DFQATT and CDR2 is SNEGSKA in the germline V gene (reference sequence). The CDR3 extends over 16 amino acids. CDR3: CSARDGGGALNTEAFF. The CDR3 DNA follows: TGCAGTGCTAGAGATGGGGGAGGAGCTTTGAACACTGAAGCTTTCTTT.

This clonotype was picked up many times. Here the CDR3 reads CAISESTEYEQYF. The DNA for the CDR3 is TGTGCCATCAGTGAGTCCACAGAGTACGAGCAGTACTTC. The chain links TRBV10-3 to TRBJ2-7; the D is unclear. Germline V gene sequence: CDR1 ENHRY, CDR2 SYGVKD. V was trimmed by 0 bases and J by 4 bases, leaving 7 bases between them. This CDR3 is built from 13 residues.

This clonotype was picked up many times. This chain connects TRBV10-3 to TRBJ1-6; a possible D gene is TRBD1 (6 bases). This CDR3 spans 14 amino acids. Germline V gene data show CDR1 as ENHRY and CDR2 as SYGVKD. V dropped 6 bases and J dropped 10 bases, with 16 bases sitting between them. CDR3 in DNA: TGTGCCATCAGGGGGGGCACGGAAGGATCACCCCTCCACTTT. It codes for CAIRGGTEGSPLHF.

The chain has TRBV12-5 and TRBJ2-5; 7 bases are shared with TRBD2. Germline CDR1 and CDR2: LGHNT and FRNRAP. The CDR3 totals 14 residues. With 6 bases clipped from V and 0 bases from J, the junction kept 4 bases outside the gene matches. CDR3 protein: CASGGDYHQETQYF. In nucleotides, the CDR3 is TGTGCTAGTGGGGGGGACTACCACCAAGAGACCCAGTACTTC. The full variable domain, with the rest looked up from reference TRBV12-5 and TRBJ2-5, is DARVTQTPRHKVTEMGQEVTMRCQPILGHNTVFWYRQTMMQGLELLAYFRNRAPLDDSGMPKDRFSAEMPDATLATLKIQPSEPRDSAVYFCASGGDYHQETQYFGPGTRLLVL.